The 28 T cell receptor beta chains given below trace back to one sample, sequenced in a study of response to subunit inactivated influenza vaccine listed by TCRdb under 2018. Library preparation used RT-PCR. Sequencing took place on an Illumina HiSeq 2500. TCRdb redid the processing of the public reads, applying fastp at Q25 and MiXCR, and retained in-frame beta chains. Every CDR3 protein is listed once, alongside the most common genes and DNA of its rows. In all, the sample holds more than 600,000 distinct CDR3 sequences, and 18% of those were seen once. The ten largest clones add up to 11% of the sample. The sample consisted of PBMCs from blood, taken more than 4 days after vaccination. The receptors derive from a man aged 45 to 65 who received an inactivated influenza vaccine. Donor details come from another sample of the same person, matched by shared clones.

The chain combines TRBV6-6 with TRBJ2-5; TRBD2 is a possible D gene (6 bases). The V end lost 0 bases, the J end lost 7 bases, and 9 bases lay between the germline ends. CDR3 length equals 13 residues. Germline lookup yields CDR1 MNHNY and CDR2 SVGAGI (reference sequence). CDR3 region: CASSYSGGSTQYF. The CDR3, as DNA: TGTGCCAGCAGTTACTCGGGGGGATCGACCCAGTACTTC.

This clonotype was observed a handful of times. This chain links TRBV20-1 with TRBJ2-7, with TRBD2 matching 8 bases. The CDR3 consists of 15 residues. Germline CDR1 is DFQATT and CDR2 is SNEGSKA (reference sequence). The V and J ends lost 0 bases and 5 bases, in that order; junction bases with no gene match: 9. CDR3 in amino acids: CSARDLGRGTHEQYF. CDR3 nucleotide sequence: TGCAGTGCTAGAGATCTCGGGAGGGGAACCCACGAGCAGTACTTC.

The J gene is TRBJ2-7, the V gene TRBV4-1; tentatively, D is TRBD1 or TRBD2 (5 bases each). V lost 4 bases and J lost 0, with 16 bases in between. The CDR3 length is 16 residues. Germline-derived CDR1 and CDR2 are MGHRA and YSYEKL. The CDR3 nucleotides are TGCGCCAGCAGCCGGTTACTAGGGGACCGCTCCTACGAGCAGTACTTC. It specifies CASSRLLGDRSYEQYF.

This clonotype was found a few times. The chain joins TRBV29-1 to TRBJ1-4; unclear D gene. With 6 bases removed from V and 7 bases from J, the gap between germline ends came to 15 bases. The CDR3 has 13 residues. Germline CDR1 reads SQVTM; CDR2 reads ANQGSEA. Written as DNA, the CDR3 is TGCAGCGTACAAGCAGGCCCTAGTGAAAAACTGTTTTTT. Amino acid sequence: CSVQAGPSEKLFF.

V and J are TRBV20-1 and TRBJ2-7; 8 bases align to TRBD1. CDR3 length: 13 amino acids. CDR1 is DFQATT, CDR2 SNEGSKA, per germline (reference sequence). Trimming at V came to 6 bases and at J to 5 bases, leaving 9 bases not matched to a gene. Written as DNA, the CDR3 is TGCAGTGCCACCCAGGGGGCCAAGGACGAGCAGTACTTC. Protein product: CSATQGAKDEQYF.

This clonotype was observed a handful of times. CDR3 bases: TGCGCCAGCAGTGATGAAGGATGGGGCACGGGGAGAGCTTTCTTT. Amino acids: CASSDEGWGTGRAFF. This chain links TRBV10-2 with TRBJ1-1, with TRBD1 as a possible D gene (5 bases). From germline, CDR1 is WSHSY and CDR2 SAAADI. V was pared by 3 bases and J by 10 bases, with 21 bases between. The length of the CDR3 is 15 residues.

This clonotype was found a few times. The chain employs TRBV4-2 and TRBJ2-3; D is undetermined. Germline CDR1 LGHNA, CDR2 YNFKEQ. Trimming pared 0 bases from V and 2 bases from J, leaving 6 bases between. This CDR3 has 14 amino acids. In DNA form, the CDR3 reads TGTGCCAGCAGCCAAGATTGGAACACAGATACGCAGTATTTT. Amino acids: CASSQDWNTDTQYF.

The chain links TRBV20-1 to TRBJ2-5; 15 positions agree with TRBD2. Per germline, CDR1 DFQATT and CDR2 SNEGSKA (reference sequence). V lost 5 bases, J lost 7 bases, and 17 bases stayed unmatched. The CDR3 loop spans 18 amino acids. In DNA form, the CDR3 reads TGCAGTGCTGGTACAACCGGGACTAGCGGGGGGACATCCCGGACCCAGTACTTC. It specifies CSAGTTGTSGGTSRTQYF.

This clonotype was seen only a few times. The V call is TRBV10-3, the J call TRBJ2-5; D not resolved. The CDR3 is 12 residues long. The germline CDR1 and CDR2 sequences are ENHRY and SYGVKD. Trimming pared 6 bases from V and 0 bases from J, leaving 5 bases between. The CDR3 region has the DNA TGTGCCATCAGCGGACACCAAGAGACCCAGTACTTC. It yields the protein CAISGHQETQYF.

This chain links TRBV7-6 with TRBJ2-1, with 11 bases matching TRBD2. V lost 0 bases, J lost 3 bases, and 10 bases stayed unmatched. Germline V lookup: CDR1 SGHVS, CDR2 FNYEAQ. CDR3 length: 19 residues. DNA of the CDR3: TGTGCCAGCAGCTTAGCGACTCCCCTAGCGGGGGGCCACTACAATGAGCAGTTCTTC. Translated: CASSLATPLAGGHYNEQFF.

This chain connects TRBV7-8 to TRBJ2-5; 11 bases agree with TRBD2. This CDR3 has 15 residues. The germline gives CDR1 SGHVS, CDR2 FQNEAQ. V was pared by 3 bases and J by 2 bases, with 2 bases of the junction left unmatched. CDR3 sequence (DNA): TGTGCCAGCAGCTTTCGACTAGCGGGACAAGAGACCCAGTACTTC. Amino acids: CASSFRLAGQETQYF.

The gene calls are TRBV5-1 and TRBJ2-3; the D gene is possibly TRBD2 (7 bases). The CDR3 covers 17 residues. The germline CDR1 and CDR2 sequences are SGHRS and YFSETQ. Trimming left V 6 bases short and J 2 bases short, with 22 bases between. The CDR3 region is CASTMLASGGATDTQYF. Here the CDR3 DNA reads TGCGCCAGCACCATGTTGGCTAGTGGGGGGGCCACAGATACGCAGTATTTT.

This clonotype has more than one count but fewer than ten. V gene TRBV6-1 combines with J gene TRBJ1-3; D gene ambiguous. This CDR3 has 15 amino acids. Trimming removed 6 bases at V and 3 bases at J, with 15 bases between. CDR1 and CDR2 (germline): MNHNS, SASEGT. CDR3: CASSPLRDGGNTIYF. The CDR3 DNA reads TGTGCCAGCAGCCCACTACGGGATGGTGGAAACACCATATATTTT.

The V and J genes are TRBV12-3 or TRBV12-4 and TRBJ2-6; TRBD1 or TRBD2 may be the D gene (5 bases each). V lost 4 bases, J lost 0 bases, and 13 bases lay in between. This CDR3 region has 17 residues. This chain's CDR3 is CASSSSGTDSGANVLTF. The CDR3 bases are TGTGCCAGCAGTTCCTCCGGGACGGACTCTGGGGCCAACGTCCTGACTTTC.

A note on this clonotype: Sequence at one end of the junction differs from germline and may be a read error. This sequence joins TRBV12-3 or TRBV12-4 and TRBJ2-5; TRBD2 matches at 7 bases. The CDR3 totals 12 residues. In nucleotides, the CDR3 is TGTGCCAGCAGTCTAGCGGCGAAGACCCAGTACTTC. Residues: CASSLAAKTQYF.

Here the CDR3 reads CASSSRDSTQYF. The CDR3 DNA reads TGTGCCAGCAGCTCACGAGATAGCACGCAGTATTTT. V and J are TRBV7-9 and TRBJ2-3; D not resolved. Germline V gene lookup returns CDR1 SEHNR and CDR2 FQNEAQ (reference sequence). The CDR3 extends over 12 amino acids. V was cut by 4 bases and J by 9 bases, with 11 bases left in between.

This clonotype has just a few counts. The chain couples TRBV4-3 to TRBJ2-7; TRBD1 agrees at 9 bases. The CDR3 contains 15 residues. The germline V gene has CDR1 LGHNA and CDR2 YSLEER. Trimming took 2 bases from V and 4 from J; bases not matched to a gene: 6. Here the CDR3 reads CASSQKGTGPYEQYF. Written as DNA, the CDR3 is TGCGCCAGCAGCCAAAAAGGGACAGGGCCGTACGAGCAGTACTTC.

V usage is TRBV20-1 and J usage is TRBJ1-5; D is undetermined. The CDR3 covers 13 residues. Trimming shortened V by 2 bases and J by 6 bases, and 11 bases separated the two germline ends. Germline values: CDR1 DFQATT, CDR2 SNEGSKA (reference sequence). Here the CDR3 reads CSARKGLSQPQHF. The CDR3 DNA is TGCAGTGCTAGAAAAGGGTTATCTCAGCCCCAGCATTTT.

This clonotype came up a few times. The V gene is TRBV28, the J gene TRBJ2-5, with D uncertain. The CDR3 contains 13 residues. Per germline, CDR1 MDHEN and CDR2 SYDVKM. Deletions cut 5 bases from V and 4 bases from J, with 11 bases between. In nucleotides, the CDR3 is TGTGCCAGCAGTGACCTGCCCAGAGAGACCCAGTACTTC. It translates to CASSDLPRETQYF.

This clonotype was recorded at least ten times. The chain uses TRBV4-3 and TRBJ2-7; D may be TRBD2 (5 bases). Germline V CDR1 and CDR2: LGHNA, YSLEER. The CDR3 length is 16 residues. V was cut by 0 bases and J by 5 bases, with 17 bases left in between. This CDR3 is CASSQEVPGSGNEQYF. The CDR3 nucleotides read TGCGCCAGCAGCCAAGAGGTCCCCGGGTCGGGGAACGAGCAGTACTTC.

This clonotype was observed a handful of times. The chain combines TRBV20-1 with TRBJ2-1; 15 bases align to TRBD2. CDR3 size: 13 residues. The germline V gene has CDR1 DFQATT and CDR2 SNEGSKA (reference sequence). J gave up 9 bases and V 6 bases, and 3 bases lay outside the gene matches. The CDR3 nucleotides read TGCAGTGCGCCGGGACTAGCGGGGGGTGAGCAGTTCTTC. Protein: CSAPGLAGGEQFF.

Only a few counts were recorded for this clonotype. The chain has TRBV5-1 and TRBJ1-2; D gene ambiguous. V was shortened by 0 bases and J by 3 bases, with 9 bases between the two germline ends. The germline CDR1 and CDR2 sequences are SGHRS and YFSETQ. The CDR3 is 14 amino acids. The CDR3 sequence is CASSLAEGHYGYTF. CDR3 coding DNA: TGCGCCAGCAGCTTGGCGGAAGGGCACTATGGCTACACCTTC.

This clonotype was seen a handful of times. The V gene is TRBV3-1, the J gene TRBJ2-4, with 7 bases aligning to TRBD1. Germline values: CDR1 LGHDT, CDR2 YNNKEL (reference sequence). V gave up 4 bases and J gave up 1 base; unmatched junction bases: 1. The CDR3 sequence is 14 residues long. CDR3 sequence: CASSPQGAKNIQYF. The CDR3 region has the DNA TGTGCCAGCAGCCCACAGGGGGCCAAAAACATTCAGTACTTC.

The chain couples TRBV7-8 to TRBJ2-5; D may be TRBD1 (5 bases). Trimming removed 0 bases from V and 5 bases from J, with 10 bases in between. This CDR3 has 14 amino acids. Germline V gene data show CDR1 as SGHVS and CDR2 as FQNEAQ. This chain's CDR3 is CASSLARVTETQYF. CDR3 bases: TGTGCCAGCAGCTTAGCCAGGGTTACGGAGACCCAGTACTTC. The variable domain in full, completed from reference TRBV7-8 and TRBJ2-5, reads GAGVSQSPRYKVAKRGQDVALRCDPISGHVSLFWYQQALGQGPEFLTYFQNEAQLDKSGLPSDRFFAERPEGSVSTLKIQRTQQEDSAVYLCASSLARVTETQYFGPGTRLLVL.

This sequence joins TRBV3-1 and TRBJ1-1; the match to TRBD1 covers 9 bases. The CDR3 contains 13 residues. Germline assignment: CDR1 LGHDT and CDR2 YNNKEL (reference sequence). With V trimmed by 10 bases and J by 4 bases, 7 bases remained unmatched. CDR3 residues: CANLGQGLTEAFF. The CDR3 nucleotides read TGTGCCAATTTGGGACAGGGACTCACTGAAGCTTTCTTT.

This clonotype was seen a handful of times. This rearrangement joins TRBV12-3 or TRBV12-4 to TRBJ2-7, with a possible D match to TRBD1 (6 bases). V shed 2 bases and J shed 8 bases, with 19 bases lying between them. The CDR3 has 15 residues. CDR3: CASSLYRDTLKKQYF. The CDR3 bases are TGTGCCAGCAGTTTATATCGGGACACCCTGAAGAAGCAGTACTTC.

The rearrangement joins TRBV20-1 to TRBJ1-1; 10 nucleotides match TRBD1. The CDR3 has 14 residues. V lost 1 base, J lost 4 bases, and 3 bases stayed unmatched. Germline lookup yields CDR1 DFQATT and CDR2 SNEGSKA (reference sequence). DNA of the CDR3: TGCAGTGCTAGAGGGGACAGGGGAGGCACTGAAGCTTTCTTT. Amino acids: CSARGDRGGTEAFF.

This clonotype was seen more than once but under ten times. The chain's CDR3 is CASSPRIYNEQFF. The CDR3 DNA reads TGTGCCAGCAGCCCCAGAATCTACAATGAGCAGTTCTTC. This chain links TRBV11-2 with TRBJ2-1; D is unclear. With 5 bases removed from V and 3 bases from J, the gap between germline ends came to 8 bases. This CDR3 spans 13 amino acids. Per germline, CDR1 SGHAT and CDR2 FQNNGV.